This T cell receptor (beta chain) was captured in a study of blood T cells in healthy people across ages. PCR was performed a second time for about 6 to 12 cycles using a sample-barcoded 5' primer and a J-beta primer mix. TCRdb redid the calling of the 5' RACE reads with MiXCR, one entry per CDR3 protein. The sample lists around 990,000 distinct CDR3 sequences, roughly two fifths occurring once. With 2 bases removed from V and 1 base from J, the gap between germline ends came to 11 bases. Per the germline V gene, CDR1 is KGHSH and CDR2 is LQKENI. The length of the CDR3 is 16 residues. The chain combines TRBV18 with TRBJ2-2; D remains ambiguous. The receptor was derived from a young man in good health. Sequencing was carried out using blood. The chain's CDR3 is CASSPIVDGNTGELFF. The CDR3 DNA sequence: TGTGCCAGCTCACCAATAGTGGACGGGAACACCGGGGAGCTGTTTTTT.